This T cell receptor (beta chain) comes out of a study of blood T cell repertoires in COVID-19. Study as a whole: Acute and convalescent COVID-19 samples came from the United States, Italy and Spain. The analysed material was cDNA or gDNA that came from T cells, B-cell-depleted T cells, or PBMCs.

The CDR3 totals 15 residues. Trimming removed 2 bases at V and 6 bases at J, with 14 bases between. Germline V lookup: CDR1 WNHNN, CDR2 SYGVQD (reference sequence). Only in-frame clones appear in the TCRdb table, and some are missing; sequencing was by immunoSEQ multiplex PCR. The table shows about 210,000 clones, with around 82% occurring only once. The chain couples TRBV10-1 to TRBJ2-1; D is perhaps TRBD2 (6 bases). This receptor was taken from a woman in her forties or fifties with acute or convalescent COVID-19. The sequenced sample consisted of peripheral blood. CDR3 in amino acids: CASSENGRWGNEQFF. CDR3 DNA: TGCGCCAGCAGTGAGAACGGGAGATGGGGCAATGAGCAGTTCTTC.